The clone carrying this TCR beta chain came up a few times. What it binds is not known. This specimen belongs to a study of blood T cells in healthy people across ages. Study findings and constraints: The fall in TCR beta diversity per million T cells was roughly linear with age. The unsorted PBMCs prevented any conclusive comparison of naive versus antigen-experienced cells.

This CDR3 has 17 amino acids. CDR1 and CDR2 (germline): LNHNV, YYDKDF (reference sequence). V was pared by 2 bases and J by 8 bases, with 22 bases between. Primers used in a second PCR of roughly 6 to 12 cycles were a sample-barcoded 5' primer and a J-beta primer mix. Each cDNA molecule was tagged by a template-switch adaptor that had 12 random nucleotides. In TCRdb, the 5' RACE reads were re-called with MiXCR into one record per CDR3 protein. In the table there are about 770,000 distinct CDR3 sequences, approximately 48% of which are singletons. Sample: blood. This receptor was taken from a man in his sixties in good health. V is TRBV15 and J is TRBJ2-4; perhaps D is TRBD1 or TRBD2 (5 bases each). The CDR3 bases are TGTGCCACCAGCAGAAACATCCCGGGGCGGGTTCTAGACATTCAGTACTTC. It translates to CATSRNIPGRVLDIQYF.